This T cell receptor beta chain was sequenced during a study of PD-L1 blockade in urothelial cancer. Synthetic templates analogous to TCR were spiked into all PCRs individually. TCRdb keeps only in-frame clones here, not all; method: immunoSEQ multiplex PCR. The sample consists of approximately 56,000 clones, over 75% of them appearing once. Regarding time point: pretreatment peripheral blood. Diagnoses among patients were locally advanced or metastatic urothelial carcinoma. Germline trimming cut 4 bases from V and 7 bases from J; bases unmatched to any gene: 6. The CDR3 contains 14 residues. Germline V gene data show CDR1 as MDHEN and CDR2 as SYDVKM.

V is TRBV28 and J is TRBJ2-7; 11 bases map to TRBD2. Sequences were derived from PBMCs, sampled around atezolizumab (anti-PD-L1) treatment. This receptor was identified in a man aged 65 to 79 with urothelial cancer. CDR3 sequence: CASSYTSGSREQYF. In DNA, the CDR3 is TGTGCCAGCAGTTATACTAGCGGGAGTAGGGAGCAGTACTTC.